This T cell receptor (beta chain) was documented in a study of T cell responses to AZD1222 COVID-19 vaccine. Sequencing was performed with immunoSEQ multiplex PCR; in TCRdb, only in-frame clones are kept and a portion is missing. The sample holds 90,000 to 95,000 clones, around 89% seen once. The sample here was peripheral blood, taken 28 days after the second AZD1222 dose. The source is an adult who received the AZD1222 COVID-19 vaccine.

CDR3 residues: CASSLIGTGANVLTF. CDR3 bases: TGTGCCAGCAGCTTAATTGGGACTGGGGCCAACGTCCTGACTTTC. The chain has TRBV5-6 and TRBJ2-6, with D unresolved. Germline V CDR1 and CDR2: SGHDT, YYEEEE. Trimming took off 2 bases at V and 2 bases at J, with 8 bases between the two ends. The CDR3 sequence is 15 residues long. Using reference TRBV5-6 and TRBJ2-6 for the parts outside the CDR3, the full variable domain is DAGVTQSPTHLIKTRGQQVTLRCSPKSGHDTVSWYQQALGQGPQFIFQYYEEEERQRGNFPDRFSGHQFPNYSSELNVNALLLGDSALYLCASSLIGTGANVLTFGAGSRLTVL.